Described below is a single T cell receptor (beta chain) sequence and its context. Its antigen is currently unknown. The sample belongs to a study of OX40 agonist ivuxolimab in advanced cancers. Study-wide background: Partial responses were seen in three patients, one with hepatocellular carcinoma and two with cutaneous melanoma. Broader study findings: The average count of expanded clones was higher among CD8+ T cells than among CD4+. CD4+ and CD8+ T cells in blood underwent clonal expansion by week 6 at 0.1 to 3.0 mg/kg.

Trimming stripped 2 bases from V and 8 bases from J, with 9 bases between. The CDR3 has 12 amino acids. The V gene's germline CDR1 is SEHNR and CDR2 FQNEAQ (reference sequence). TCRdb's table, derived via immunoSEQ multiplex PCR, lists solely in-frame clones and lacks some. The data show approximately 82,000 clones, with 94% seen just once and over 20% held by the top ten. The source was CD4+ or CD8+ T cells sorted from blood, collected in a trial of the OX40 agonist ivuxolimab. This chain connects TRBV7-9 to TRBJ1-2; D is undetermined. The clonotype originates from an adult with an advanced solid tumor such as melanoma, head and neck, liver or kidney cancer. The CDR3 loop is CASSLYLEGYTF. As DNA, the CDR3 is TGTGCCAGCAGCTTATACCTCGAGGGCTACACCTTC.